This T cell receptor (beta chain) was documented in a study of T-cell memory formation after mild COVID-19. TCRdb fed the 5' RACE reads into MiXCR, producing one record per CDR3 protein. The repertoire holds about 110,000 distinct CDR3 sequences, with about a sixth as singletons. The V gene's germline CDR1 is KGHDR and CDR2 SFDVKD. The V and J ends lost 4 bases and 1 base, in that order; junction bases with no gene match: 6. This CDR3 is 15 amino acids long. This clonotype was sampled from an adult woman who had mild COVID-19 (a few samples of this study predate the infection). Cell type and time point are not known. The V call is TRBV24-1, the J call TRBJ2-7; TRBD1 agrees at 7 bases. Sequencing used PBMCs or a T cell subset sorted from them (not recorded which). The CDR3 protein is CATSEKTGKSYEQYF. The CDR3 region has the DNA TGTGCCACCAGTGAGAAGACAGGGAAGTCCTACGAGCAGTACTTC.